These 13 T cell receptor beta chains were sequenced from one sample in a study of T-cell memory formation after mild COVID-19. Via MiXCR, TCRdb re-called the 5' RACE reads, giving one row per CDR3 protein. Of approximately 100,000 distinct CDR3 sequences listed, around 27% are singletons. The specimen sequenced was PBMCs or a T cell subset sorted from them (not recorded which). The receptors originated from a young man who had mild COVID-19 (a few samples of this study predate the infection). Cell type and time point are not known.

This clonotype has more than one count but fewer than ten. The rearrangement uses TRBV6-6 and TRBJ2-1; 7 bases fit TRBD2. The germline V gene has CDR1 MNHNY and CDR2 SVGAGI (reference sequence). With 3 bases clipped from V and 6 bases from J, the junction kept 8 bases outside the gene matches. The CDR3 length is 15 residues. The CDR3 coding sequence is TGTGCCAGCAGTTATAAGCGGGGTGGGATCAATGAGCAGTTCTTC. This gives the protein CASSYKRGGINEQFF.

The chain carries TRBV4-3 and TRBJ1-4; 8 positions agree with TRBD1. V lost 0 bases and J lost 8; bases outside the gene matches: 11. Per the germline V gene, CDR1 is LGHNA and CDR2 is YSLEER. The CDR3 loop spans 17 amino acids. The CDR3 region is CASSQDNGWTGKEKLFF. The CDR3 bases are TGCGCCAGCAGCCAAGATAATGGGTGGACAGGGAAAGAAAAACTGTTTTTT.

The sample holds a few counts of this clonotype. V usage is TRBV7-3 and J usage is TRBJ2-5, with D tentatively TRBD1 (6 bases). V shed 5 bases and J shed 2 bases, with 12 bases lying between them. Germline V lookup: CDR1 SGHTA, CDR2 FQGTGA. CDR3 length equals 14 residues. CDR3 DNA sequence: TGTGCCAGCAGCGATACCGGGACACAAGAGACCCAGTACTTC. This encodes CASSDTGTQETQYF.

This chain joins TRBV5-4 and TRBJ2-7; D tentatively fits TRBD1 or TRBD2 (5 bases each). Trimming shortened V by 4 bases and J by 4 bases, and 12 bases separated the two germline ends. The CDR3 is made up of 13 amino acids. The germline V gene has CDR1 SGHNT and CDR2 YYREEE (reference sequence). CDR3 coding DNA: TGTGCCAGCAGCAACCGGGACCGGTACGAGCAGTACTTC. Protein sequence: CASSNRDRYEQYF.

This clonotype turned up a few times. The chain employs TRBV29-1 and TRBJ2-1; TRBD2 matches at 8 bases. Germline-derived CDR1 and CDR2 are SQVTM and ANQGSEA. The V gene end was trimmed by 7 bases and the J gene end by 0 bases; junction bases not matched to a gene: 8. The CDR3 has 15 amino acids. This CDR3 is CSAGRGRVSYNEQFF. CDR3 DNA: TGCAGCGCCGGGAGGGGCAGGGTCTCCTACAATGAGCAGTTCTTC.

The V and J genes are TRBV24-1 and TRBJ2-1; D unclear. V lost 3 bases and J 2 bases, leaving 16 bases between the germline ends. Germline V gene sequence: CDR1 KGHDR, CDR2 SFDVKD. This CDR3 has 17 residues. CDR3 nucleotide sequence: TGTGCCACCAGTGATGGCAAGGCAGGCTTACCCTACAATGAGCAGTTCTTC. As protein: CATSDGKAGLPYNEQFF.

J is TRBJ2-3 and V is TRBV14, with 11 nucleotides matching TRBD2. Per germline, CDR1 SGHDN and CDR2 FVKESK. The CDR3 is 16 amino acids. The J segment lost 2 bases and the V segment lost 5 bases, leaving 6 bases of the junction unmatched. CDR3 DNA sequence: TGTGCCAGCAGCGCCACGACTAGCGGGGTCACAGATACGCAGTATTTT. It encodes CASSATTSGVTDTQYF.

V usage is TRBV4-3 and J usage is TRBJ2-7, with D uncertain. Looked up from germline, CDR1 is LGHNA and CDR2 is YSLEER. V gave up 1 base and J gave up 2 bases, with 9 bases separating them. This CDR3 region has 14 residues. Here the CDR3 reads CASSQVHMTYEQYF. In DNA form, the CDR3 reads TGCGCCAGCAGCCAAGTGCATATGACCTACGAGCAGTACTTC.

This chain links TRBV12-3 or TRBV12-4 with TRBJ1-5; D may be TRBD1 (6 bases). CDR3 length: 14 residues. V was trimmed by 6 bases and J by 6 bases, leaving 15 bases between them. The DNA for the CDR3 is TGTGCCAGCAGAGTCAGTGGGGGCTCTCAGCCCCAGCATTTT. Protein product: CASRVSGGSQPQHF.

This clonotype was detected ten times or more. The V call is TRBV4-1, the J call TRBJ2-1, with D perhaps TRBD1 or TRBD2 (5 bases each). Trimming left V 1 base short and J 10 bases short, with 11 bases between. CDR3 size: 13 residues. Germline loops: CDR1 MGHRA, CDR2 YSYEKL. The CDR3 sequence is CASSQVIRDEQFF. CDR3 nucleotide sequence: TGCGCCAGCAGCCAAGTCATACGGGACGAGCAGTTCTTC.

The J gene is TRBJ2-5, the V gene TRBV25-1, with D maybe TRBD1 (5 bases). V lost 2 bases to trimming and J lost 1 base, with 5 bases between them. There are 13 residues in the CDR3. Germline CDR1 MGHDK, CDR2 SYGVNS. The CDR3 DNA reads TGTGCCAGCAGTGAAGGGGCCCAAGAGACCCAGTACTTC. Protein product: CASSEGAQETQYF. Combining the CDR3 with reference TRBV25-1 and TRBJ2-5 gives the whole variable domain EADIYQTPRYLVIGTGKKITLECSQTMGHDKMYWYQQDPGMELHLIHYSYGVNSTEKGDLSSESTVSRIRTEHFPLTLESARPSHTSQYLCASSEGAQETQYFGPGTRLLVL.

This clonotype was seen repeatedly, ten times or more. This chain links TRBV5-1 with TRBJ2-7; no firm D call. CDR1 SGHRS and CDR2 YFSETQ come from the germline V gene. CDR3 length equals 12 residues. V shed 4 bases and J shed 4 bases, with 9 bases lying between them. The CDR3 sequence is CASSLWGYEQYV. The CDR3 DNA is TGCGCCAGCAGCCTGTGGGGATACGAGCAGTACGTC.

The chain carries TRBV4-1 and TRBJ2-2; 11 nucleotides agree with TRBD1. Germline V gene sequence: CDR1 MGHRA, CDR2 YSYEKL. The CDR3 runs to 16 residues. The V and J ends lost 1 base and 6 bases, in that order; junction bases with no gene match: 4. The CDR3 region is CASSQGWGQGAGELFF. The CDR3 DNA reads TGCGCCAGCAGCCAAGGTTGGGGACAGGGGGCCGGGGAGCTGTTTTTT.